The 27 T cell receptor beta chains presented below share a single source sample, sequenced in a study of PD-L1 blockade in urothelial cancer. The assay was immunoSEQ multiplex PCR, and TCRdb's table has in-frame clones only and misses some. The sample lists roughly 76,000 clones, approximately 90% occurring once. Time point of the sample: peripheral blood 6 weeks after treatment start. The source was PBMCs, collected around atezolizumab (anti-PD-L1) treatment. The receptor source for this set is a woman over 75 with urothelial cancer.

The rearrangement links TRBV9 to TRBJ2-1; 7 bases map to TRBD2. Trimming removed 0 bases from V and 4 bases from J; junction bases left unmatched: 4. The CDR3 consists of 15 residues. Germline CDR1 SGDLS, CDR2 YYNGEE. In nucleotides, the CDR3 is TGTGCCAGCAGCGTAGGACTAGCCGCTTACAATGAGCAGTTCTTC. Protein sequence: CASSVGLAAYNEQFF.

This clone was observed once. The chain has TRBV5-1 and TRBJ1-3, with 12 bases aligning to TRBD1. The CDR3 sequence is 23 residues long. CDR1 and CDR2 from the germline V gene are SGHRS and YFSETQ. V shed 3 bases and J 0 bases; nucleotides not matched to a gene: 22. This chain's CDR3 is CASSYSISPGTGGTEGSGNTIYF. The CDR3 nucleotides read TGCGCCAGCAGCTACTCAATCAGTCCCGGGACAGGGGGCACCGAAGGCTCTGGAAACACCATATATTTT.

The chain has TRBV5-1 and TRBJ2-7, with 10 bases lining up with TRBD1. The germline V gene encodes CDR1 SGHRS and CDR2 YFSETQ. V dropped 0 bases and J dropped 7; count of bases not matched to a gene: 7. The length of the CDR3 is 15 residues. The CDR3 spells CASSLAGTGVGEQYF. DNA for the CDR3: TGCGCCAGCAGCTTGGCCGGGACAGGGGTTGGAGAGCAGTACTTC.

The rearrangement links TRBV7-2 to TRBJ1-2, with D possibly TRBD1 on 5 matching bases. Germline loops: CDR1 SGHTA, CDR2 FQGNSA. Trimming removed 2 bases from V and 0 bases from J, with 10 bases in between. The CDR3 totals 15 residues. CDR3 DNA sequence: TGTGCCAGCAGCTTAAGCAGGGTAACTAACTATGGCTACACCTTC. Translation: CASSLSRVTNYGYTF.

The chain uses TRBV10-3 and TRBJ1-2; 8 bases map to TRBD1. With V trimmed by 7 bases and J by 7 bases, 8 bases remained unmatched. The V gene's germline CDR1 is ENHRY and CDR2 SYGVKD. The CDR3 loop spans 13 amino acids. CDR3 coding DNA: TGTGCCATCACCGTGGACAGGGAGGCTGGCTACACCTTC. Translated, it gives CAITVDREAGYTF.

The V call is TRBV27, the J call TRBJ1-2; TRBD1 matches 7 bases. The germline CDR1 and CDR2 sequences are MNHEY and SMNVEV (reference sequence). V gave up 4 bases and J gave up 5 bases; unmatched junction bases: 7. There are 14 residues in the CDR3. As DNA, the CDR3 is TGTGCCAGCAGTTCGATGGGGACAGCTTATGGCTACACCTTC. Translated, it gives CASSSMGTAYGYTF.

The V and J genes are TRBV7-2 and TRBJ1-2, with 7 bases matching TRBD1. The V and J ends lost 5 bases and 5 bases, in that order; junction bases with no gene match: 5. The germline CDR1 and CDR2 sequences are SGHTA and FQGNSA. The CDR3 covers 13 residues. The CDR3 DNA sequence: TGTGCCAGCAGCACCCGCAGGGGGTATGGCTACACCTTC. Translation gives CASSTRRGYGYTF.

This rearrangement joins TRBV6-1 to TRBJ1-4; D may be TRBD1 (5 bases). The V gene lost 0 bases and the J gene lost 7 bases, with 12 bases spanning the gap. The germline CDR1 and CDR2 sequences are MNHNS and SASEGT. CDR3 size: 15 residues. The CDR3 DNA is TGTGCCAGCAGTGAAGCTCCTGGGAGGGGTGAAAAACTGTTTTTT. As protein: CASSEAPGRGEKLFF.

The gene calls are TRBV19 and TRBJ1-5; TRBD1 might be the D (6 bases). The germline gives CDR1 LNHDA, CDR2 SQIVND (reference sequence). This CDR3 region has 15 residues. Trimming cost V 4 bases and J 1 base, with 11 bases left between them. CDR3 amino acids: CASSKTGFSNQPQHF. In nucleotides, the CDR3 is TGTGCCAGTAGTAAAACAGGGTTCAGCAATCAGCCCCAGCATTTT.

The J gene is TRBJ2-7, the V gene TRBV2; a weak D match, TRBD1 (5 bases). Germline V gene data show CDR1 as SNHLY and CDR2 as FYNNEI. Trimming stripped 3 bases from V and 2 bases from J, with 11 bases between. CDR3 length: 14 amino acids. DNA of the CDR3: TGTGCCAGCAGTGATGACAGCCACACCTACGAGCAGTACTTC. Its translation: CASSDDSHTYEQYF.

J is TRBJ2-1 and V is TRBV5-6; 11 bases line up with TRBD2. The CDR3 is 16 residues long. V dropped 0 bases and J dropped 4; count of bases not matched to a gene: 3. From germline, CDR1 is SGHDT and CDR2 YYEEEE. In nucleotides, the CDR3 is TGTGCCAGCAGCTTGGGGACTAGCGGGCAGTACAATGAGCAGTTCTTC. It translates to CASSLGTSGQYNEQFF.

As DNA, the CDR3 is TGTGCCAGCAGCGGACTAGGCTACGAGCAGTACTTC. Its translation is CASSGLGYEQYF. The chain couples TRBV14 to TRBJ2-7; 7 nucleotides match TRBD2. The ends lost 5 bases at V and 3 bases at J; junction bases unmatched: 1. CDR1 and CDR2 (germline): SGHDN, FVKESK. The length of the CDR3 is 12 residues.

This chain uses TRBV29-1 with TRBJ2-1; 10 nucleotides agree with TRBD2. This CDR3 contains 14 residues. Unmatched junction bases numbered 6, after V lost 3 bases and J lost 7 bases. CDR1 is SQVTM, CDR2 ANQGSEA, per germline. The CDR3 loop reads CSVEPSGRVNEQFF. The CDR3 nucleotides read TGCAGCGTTGAGCCTAGCGGGAGAGTGAATGAGCAGTTCTTC.

The chain is built from TRBV6-1 and TRBJ1-2, with D tentatively TRBD1 (6 bases). The germline V and J ends were trimmed by 8 bases and 8 bases, with 18 bases remaining between them. This CDR3 comprises 13 residues. Germline V gives CDR1 MNHNS, CDR2 SASEGT. The CDR3 is CASSPGQRSGYTF. CDR3 DNA: TGTGCCAGCTCCCCTGGACAGCGCAGCGGCTACACCTTC.

This chain joins TRBV5-1 and TRBJ2-2; 11 nucleotides agree with TRBD1. Germline V gene sequence: CDR1 SGHRS, CDR2 YFSETQ. V gave up 6 bases and J gave up 1 base; unmatched junction bases: 8. CDR3 length equals 17 residues. DNA of the CDR3: TGCGCCAGCACCTCCGGACAGGGGGCTCGGAACACCGGGGAGCTGTTTTTT. This sequence encodes CASTSGQGARNTGELFF.

This clone was detected only once. The chain is built from TRBV15 and TRBJ2-7; 7 bases line up with TRBD2. CDR3 length: 15 residues. Looked up from germline, CDR1 is LNHNV and CDR2 is YYDKDF (reference sequence). V lost 0 bases and J lost 4; bases outside the gene matches: 6. The CDR3 nucleotides read TGTGCCACCAGCAGAGATCCAGCGGGACTGTACGAGCAGTACTTC. It specifies CATSRDPAGLYEQYF.

The genes are TRBV5-1 and TRBJ2-3; D may be TRBD1 (6 bases). The germline gives CDR1 SGHRS, CDR2 YFSETQ. This CDR3 is 15 amino acids long. The V and J ends lost 0 bases and 6 bases respectively, with 14 bases between them. DNA of the CDR3: TGCGCCAGCAGCTTGGTGACTGGGGGCGGGGATACGCAGTATTTT. Protein sequence: CASSLVTGGGDTQYF.

The rearrangement joins TRBV20-1 to TRBJ1-2; D not certain. This CDR3 has 10 amino acids. CDR1 is DFQATT, CDR2 SNEGSKA, per germline (reference sequence). The V end was cut by 4 bases, the J end by 4 bases, with 4 bases between. The DNA for the CDR3 is TGCAGTGCTATCATCTATGGCTACACCTTC. Its protein product is CSAIIYGYTF.

J is TRBJ1-1 and V is TRBV6-1; 8 bases map to TRBD1. The V gene's germline CDR1 is MNHNS and CDR2 SASEGT. V shed 3 bases, J shed 4 bases, and the junction held 10 bases outside the gene matches. The CDR3 is 16 residues long. The CDR3, as DNA: TGTGCCAGCAGTGATGGGACAGGCGGGTCGGGCACTGAAGCTTTCTTT. The encoded protein is CASSDGTGGSGTEAFF.

The chain couples TRBV19 to TRBJ2-5; tentative D call: TRBD2 (7 bases). Germline CDR1 reads LNHDA; CDR2 reads SQIVND (reference sequence). This CDR3 comprises 15 residues. V lost 4 bases and J 4 bases, leaving 16 bases between the germline ends. CDR3 sequence: CASSKGEGPSETQYF. CDR3 in DNA: TGTGCCAGTAGTAAGGGGGAGGGCCCGTCAGAGACCCAGTACTTC.

V usage is TRBV30 and J usage is TRBJ2-5, with 11 bases identical to TRBD2. The V gene's germline CDR1 is GTSNPN and CDR2 SVGIG (reference sequence). The V segment lost 2 bases and the J segment 4 bases; nucleotides outside the gene matches: 6. The CDR3 loop spans 15 amino acids. The chain's CDR3 is CAWSKGLAGGETQYF. The CDR3 DNA reads TGTGCCTGGAGTAAGGGGCTAGCGGGAGGAGAGACCCAGTACTTC.

The rearrangement uses TRBV14 and TRBJ2-1; 10 nucleotides agree with TRBD2. J was trimmed by 6 bases and V by 3 bases; bases with no gene match: 11. CDR1 is SGHDN and CDR2 is FVKESK in the germline V gene. This CDR3 comprises 17 residues. As DNA, the CDR3 is TGTGCCAGCAGCCAGATACATAGCGGGAGGCCTTCCAATGAGCAGTTCTTC. This encodes CASSQIHSGRPSNEQFF.

CDR3 region: CASSEGAGGAKNIQYF. In DNA form, the CDR3 reads TGTGCCAGCAGTGAAGGGGCAGGGGGAGCCAAAAACATTCAGTACTTC. The chain has TRBV2 and TRBJ2-4; 7 positions match TRBD1. This CDR3 is 16 amino acids long. V lost 1 base to trimming and J lost 0 bases; unmatched junction nucleotides: 3. Germline CDR1 and CDR2: SNHLY and FYNNEI.

The chain couples TRBV5-6 to TRBJ1-2, with D possibly being TRBD1 (5 bases). This CDR3 has 14 residues. Germline CDR1 reads SGHDT; CDR2 reads YYEEEE. The germline V and J ends were trimmed by 4 bases and 2 bases, with 12 bases remaining between them. The CDR3 here is CASSPTPGNYGYTF. DNA of the CDR3: TGTGCCAGCAGCCCTACTCCAGGGAACTATGGCTACACCTTC.

This clone was counted a single time. The chain employs TRBV5-4 and TRBJ2-3; the D gene is possibly TRBD2 (5 bases). The V gene's germline CDR1 is SGHNT and CDR2 YYREEE (reference sequence). Trimming cost V 5 bases and J 4 bases, with 17 bases left between them. The CDR3 contains 15 residues. The CDR3 protein is CASRGSVGDADTQYF. CDR3 in DNA: TGTGCCAGCAGGGGGTCGGTGGGAGATGCAGATACGCAGTATTTT.

V and J are TRBV28 and TRBJ1-2, with a tentative D call TRBD1 (5 bases). Per germline, CDR1 MDHEN and CDR2 SYDVKM. There are 12 residues in the CDR3. V was shortened by 2 bases and J by 10 bases, with 11 bases between the two germline ends. This CDR3 is CASSLKGLAYTF. The CDR3, as DNA: TGTGCCAGCAGTTTAAAGGGGCTTGCCTACACCTTC.

A note on this clone: The germline gene is not matched at one end of the junction; a read error may be the cause. This chain uses TRBV18 with TRBJ2-1, with 13 nucleotides matching TRBD2. This CDR3 region has 15 residues. Germline V gene lookup returns CDR1 KGHSH and CDR2 LQKENI. CDR3 nucleotide sequence: TGTGCCAGCTCGCCACTAGCGGGAGGGCCCAATGAGCAGTTCTTC. Protein: CASSPLAGGPNEQFF.